This TCR beta chain was captured in a study of CD8 T cells in ankylosing spondylitis. From germline, CDR1 is DFQATT and CDR2 SNEGSKA (reference sequence). Trimming pared 0 bases from V and 4 bases from J, leaving 19 bases between. The CDR3 sequence is 17 residues long. Findings and caveats of the study: Blood of patients with ankylosing spondylitis appeared to be characterized by a TCR beta motif of several highly homologous variants. Disease-linked clones bore a CD8+ phenotype and were relatively rare in peripheral blood. Reportedly, matched ankylosing spondylitis synovial fluid was significantly enriched for disease-linked clones.

Making the TCR beta libraries involved quantitative 5'-RACE with molecular barcodes. TCRdb reprocessed the 5' RACE reads via MiXCR and lists one record per CDR3 protein. The sample consists of 250,000 or so distinct CDR3 sequences, over 15% of them appearing once. With regard to this clonotype: No antigen is known for it.

This receptor was taken from a male donor with ankylosing spondylitis or in good health (not recorded which). The chain employs TRBV20-1 and TRBJ2-1, with D possibly being TRBD2 (5 bases). Sequences were obtained from blood, either unsorted or a sorted T cell fraction (not recorded which). The CDR3 loop reads CSARDLVRVPTYNEQFF. The CDR3, as DNA: TGCAGTGCTAGAGATCTGGTGCGGGTCCCTACTTACAATGAGCAGTTCTTC.